These 20 T cell receptor beta chains came from one sample sequenced in a study of immune evolution from preneoplasia to lung adenocarcinoma. Using immunoSEQ multiplex PCR, the repertoire was profiled, and TCRdb retains in-frame clones only, with some absent. The sample lists about 3,500 clones; about 82% were seen once. Input material: FFPE lung adenocarcinoma in situ tissue. The receptors derive from a person aged 55-80 years with lung adenocarcinoma.

The CDR3 loop reads CAWNPGLLNTEAFF. Here the CDR3 DNA reads TGTGCCTGGAACCCGGGGCTACTGAACACTGAAGCTTTCTTT. The V gene is TRBV30, the J gene TRBJ1-1; D might be TRBD1 (5 bases). The length of the CDR3 is 14 residues. Looked up from germline, CDR1 is GTSNPN and CDR2 is SVGIG (reference sequence). Trimming took off 4 bases at V and 0 bases at J, with 12 bases between the two ends.

This clone was seen a single time. The V and J genes are TRBV5-1 and TRBJ1-4; the D gene is possibly TRBD1 (5 bases). Looked up from germline, CDR1 is SGHRS and CDR2 is YFSETQ. V was cut by 0 bases and J by 5 bases, with 11 bases left in between. This CDR3 is built from 15 residues. CDR3 residues: CASSLGGTGNEKLFF. In DNA form, the CDR3 reads TGCGCCAGCAGCTTGGGAGGGACGGGGAATGAAAAACTGTTTTTT. Filled out from reference TRBV5-1 and TRBJ1-4, the complete variable domain reads KAGVTQTPRYLIKTRGQQVTLSCSPISGHRSVSWYQQTPGQGLQFLFEYFSETQRNKGNFPGRFSGRQFSNSRSEMNVSTLELGDSALYLCASSLGGTGNEKLFFGSGTQLSVL.

This chain links TRBV6-5 with TRBJ1-6, with D possibly TRBD1 on 6 matching bases. CDR1 is MNHEY, CDR2 SVGAGI, per germline. The CDR3 length is 14 residues. The V gene lost 3 bases and the J gene lost 4 bases, with 7 bases spanning the gap. CDR3 in amino acids: CASSYTGYNSPLHF. Here the CDR3 DNA reads TGTGCCAGCAGTTATACAGGGTATAATTCACCCCTCCACTTT.

V gene TRBV15 combines with J gene TRBJ1-5; D remains unclear. This CDR3 is 15 amino acids long. The V gene's germline CDR1 is LNHNV and CDR2 YYDKDF (reference sequence). The V end was cut by 0 bases, the J end by 4 bases, with 10 bases between. The CDR3 bases are TGTGCCACCAGCAGAGATTGGGCAAATAATCAGCCCCAGCATTTT. Its translation is CATSRDWANNQPQHF.

This clone has a handful of counts. The genes are TRBV10-2 and TRBJ2-7; perhaps D is TRBD1 or TRBD2 (5 bases each). V was trimmed by 8 bases and J by 2 bases, leaving 13 bases between them. CDR1 and CDR2 (germline): WSHSY, SAAADI. The CDR3 is 13 amino acids. The CDR3 bases are TGCGCCAGCGGGGGATCCGTCACCTACGAGCAGTACTTC. This gives the protein CASGGSVTYEQYF.

A few counts support this clone. CDR3 loop: CASSLGTTGGYEQYF. The CDR3 nucleotides read TGTGCCAGCAGCTTGGGGACGACAGGGGGCTACGAGCAGTACTTC. The chain couples TRBV7-9 to TRBJ2-7; 9 nucleotides match TRBD1. The germline V gene encodes CDR1 SEHNR and CDR2 FQNEAQ (reference sequence). This CDR3 region has 15 residues. The V and J ends lost 3 bases and 3 bases, in that order; junction bases with no gene match: 6.

The rearrangement links TRBV7-2 to TRBJ2-7; D is uncertain. Germline-derived CDR1 and CDR2 are SGHTA and FQGNSA. The V end was cut by 8 bases, the J end by 0 bases, with 11 bases between. This CDR3 has 13 residues. The CDR3 DNA is TGTGCCAGCCCAAGGTTACGCTCCTACGAGCAGTACTTC. Protein: CASPRLRSYEQYF.

The genes are TRBV28 and TRBJ1-5, with TRBD1 matching 7 bases. This CDR3 region has 15 residues. Germline CDR1 MDHEN, CDR2 SYDVKM. Trimming removed 5 bases from V and 1 base from J; junction bases left unmatched: 5. CDR3 protein: CASSPTGLSNQPQHF. CDR3 DNA: TGTGCCAGCAGTCCGACAGGGTTGAGCAATCAGCCCCAGCATTTT.

This clone was recorded a few times. This chain joins TRBV27 and TRBJ2-5; 9 bases align to TRBD2. Germline trimming cut 5 bases from V and 0 bases from J; bases unmatched to any gene: 4. CDR1 and CDR2 from the germline V gene are MNHEY and SMNVEV (reference sequence). This CDR3 has 15 residues. The CDR3 is CASSRLAENQETQYF. The CDR3 bases are TGTGCCAGCAGTCGACTAGCGGAGAACCAAGAGACCCAGTACTTC.

The chain combines TRBV5-3 with TRBJ2-5; D unclear. TRBV5-3 is designated an ORF whose function remains uncertain. The CDR3 contains 14 residues. The germline V and J ends were trimmed by 4 bases and 4 bases, with 14 bases remaining between them. CDR3 sequence reads: CARSRQLGTETQYF. The CDR3, as DNA: TGTGCCAGAAGCCGCCAGCTGGGAACAGAGACCCAGTACTTC.

The CDR3 sequence: CASRPEDGLGTEAFF. The CDR3 DNA is TGTGCCAGCAGACCCGAGGATGGGCTCGGCACTGAAGCTTTCTTT. V is TRBV28 and J is TRBJ1-1; D ambiguous. CDR3 length: 15 amino acids. Germline lookup yields CDR1 MDHEN and CDR2 SYDVKM. V lost 6 bases to trimming and J lost 4 bases, with 18 bases between them.

This chain connects TRBV28 to TRBJ1-1; no definite D call. There are 13 residues in the CDR3. Trimming pared 3 bases from V and 0 bases from J, leaving 5 bases between. Per the germline V gene, CDR1 is MDHEN and CDR2 is SYDVKM. CDR3 nucleotide sequence: TGTGCCAGCAGTTTGTCTGTGAACACTGAAGCTTTCTTT. Translated: CASSLSVNTEAFF.

The chain carries TRBV11-3 and TRBJ1-5; possibly TRBD1 for D (5 bases). The V gene lost 5 bases and the J gene lost 5 bases, with 10 bases spanning the gap. Germline V gene sequence: CDR1 SGHNT, CDR2 YENEEA. CDR3 length equals 13 residues. The CDR3 sequence is CASSLREHQPQHF. The CDR3 region has the DNA TGTGCCAGCAGCCTCAGGGAGCATCAGCCCCAGCATTTT.

The sample holds one count of this clone. The J gene is TRBJ2-7, the V gene TRBV7-9; 9 bases fit TRBD1. V was clipped by 5 bases and J by 1 base; unmatched bases: 9. The length of the CDR3 is 16 residues. Germline V gives CDR1 SEHNR, CDR2 FQNEAQ (reference sequence). The CDR3 nucleotides read TGTGCCAGCAGCAAGCCACGACAGGGGGTTTCCTACGAGCAGTACTTC. It translates to CASSKPRQGVSYEQYF.

The rearrangement uses TRBV15 and TRBJ2-1, with a tentative D call TRBD2 (5 bases). From germline, CDR1 is LNHNV and CDR2 YYDKDF (reference sequence). The CDR3 consists of 14 residues. Trimming stripped 5 bases from V and 7 bases from J, with 15 bases between. The CDR3 DNA is TGTGCCACCAGCGGACCTAGTAGCGTAAATGAGCAGTTCTTC. This translates into CATSGPSSVNEQFF.

V usage is TRBV30 and J usage is TRBJ2-1; D remains unclear. Germline values: CDR1 GTSNPN, CDR2 SVGIG (reference sequence). This CDR3 has 11 amino acids. Deletions cut 5 bases from V and 3 bases from J, with 5 bases between. This chain's CDR3 is CAWEIYNEQFF. For the CDR3, the DNA is TGTGCCTGGGAGATCTACAATGAGCAGTTCTTC.

This rearrangement joins TRBV7-9 to TRBJ1-2, with a weak D call TRBD1 (6 bases). There are 13 residues in the CDR3. The V and J ends lost 3 bases and 6 bases respectively, with 11 bases between them. Germline loops: CDR1 SEHNR, CDR2 FQNEAQ (reference sequence). DNA for the CDR3: TGTGCCAGCAGCTTCCGACAGGACCATGGCTACACCTTC. It translates to CASSFRQDHGYTF.

The chain carries TRBV7-6 and TRBJ2-2, with D tentatively TRBD2 (5 bases). This CDR3 has 17 residues. The V end was cut by 1 base, the J end by 6 bases, with 18 bases between. Germline lookup yields CDR1 SGHVS and CDR2 FNYEAQ. The CDR3: CASSLERGLTRPGELFF. CDR3 nucleotides: TGTGCCAGCAGCTTAGAACGGGGTCTGACCAGACCCGGGGAGCTGTTTTTT.

This rearrangement joins TRBV4-3 to TRBJ1-2; TRBD1 might be the D (5 bases). The CDR3 totals 14 residues. V lost 0 bases, J lost 3 bases, and 8 bases lay in between. CDR1 and CDR2 (germline): LGHNA, YSLEER. The CDR3 loop is CASSQDRGDYGYTF. The CDR3, as DNA: TGCGCCAGCAGCCAAGATAGGGGCGACTATGGCTACACCTTC.

The chain employs TRBV9 and TRBJ1-1; the D is unclear. The CDR3 is 14 amino acids. V lost 4 bases and J 4 bases, leaving 14 bases between the germline ends. Germline CDR1 is SGDLS and CDR2 is YYNGEE. The chain's CDR3 is CASSSGMIGTEAFF. The CDR3 DNA reads TGTGCCAGCAGCAGTGGAATGATCGGCACTGAAGCTTTCTTT.